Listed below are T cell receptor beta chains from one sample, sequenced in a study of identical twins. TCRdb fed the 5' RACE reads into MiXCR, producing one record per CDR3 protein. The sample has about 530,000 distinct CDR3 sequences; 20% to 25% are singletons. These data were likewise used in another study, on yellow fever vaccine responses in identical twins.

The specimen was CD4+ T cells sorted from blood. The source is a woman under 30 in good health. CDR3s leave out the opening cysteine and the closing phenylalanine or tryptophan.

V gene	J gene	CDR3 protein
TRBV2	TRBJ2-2	ASSPGHINTGELF
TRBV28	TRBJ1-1	ASRDLGDTEAF
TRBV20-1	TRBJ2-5	SAPKVPQETQY
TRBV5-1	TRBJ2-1	ASSSAGNEQF
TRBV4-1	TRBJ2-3	ASSQEGPGGGRDTQY
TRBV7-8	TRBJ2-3	ASSSRGLAETSTDTQY
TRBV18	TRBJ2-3	ASSPPTGGGDTQY
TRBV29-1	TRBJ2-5	SVLAGTLGETQY
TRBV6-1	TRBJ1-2	ASSRGGRVGGYT
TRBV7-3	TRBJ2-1	ASSLKAADSEQF
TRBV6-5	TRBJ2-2	ASRPGPGELF
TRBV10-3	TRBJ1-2	AISERTGEAYGYT
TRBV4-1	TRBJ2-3	ASSQDLGTANRQY
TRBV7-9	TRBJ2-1	ASSPRPGVNYNEQF
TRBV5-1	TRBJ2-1	ASTRAGVTYNEQF
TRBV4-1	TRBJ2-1	ASSQVGTGGVGEQF
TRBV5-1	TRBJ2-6	ASSTGTGGYGANVLT
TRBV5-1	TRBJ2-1	ASSSLAGYEQF
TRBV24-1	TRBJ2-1	ATSDRRQGLNEQF
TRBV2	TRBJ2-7	ASSEPWPAISYEQY
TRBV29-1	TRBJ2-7	SVKIQGDEQY
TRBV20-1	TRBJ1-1	SAPGQGAVNTEAF
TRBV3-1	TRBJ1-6	ASSQDPGVDSPLH
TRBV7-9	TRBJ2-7	ASSLPGKRGHYEQY
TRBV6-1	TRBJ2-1	ASNPASSYNEQF
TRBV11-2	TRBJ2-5	ASSLEGGTNQETQY
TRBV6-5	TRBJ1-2	ASSSGQGRANYGYT
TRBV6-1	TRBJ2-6	ASKTGAGANVLT
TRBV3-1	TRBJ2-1	ASTETSGGNNEQF
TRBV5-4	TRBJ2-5	ASSLGPEGETQY
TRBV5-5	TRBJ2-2	ASSLFGDGGNWELF
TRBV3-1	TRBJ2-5	ASSQGPGLKY
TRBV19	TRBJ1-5	ASSTTGGQPQH
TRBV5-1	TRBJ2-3	ASSLGGREGTDTQY
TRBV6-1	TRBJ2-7	ASSEKYGGLEQY
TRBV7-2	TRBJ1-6	ASSFQADNSPLH
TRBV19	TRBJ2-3	ASSIQGDTQY
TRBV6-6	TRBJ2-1	ASRRGLVDEQF
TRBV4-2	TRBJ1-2	ASSQDQASTYGYT
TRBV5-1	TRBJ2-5	ASSLELYQETQY
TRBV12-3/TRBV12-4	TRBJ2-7	ASSLSISYEQY
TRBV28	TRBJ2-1	ASRVTGGRSYNEQF
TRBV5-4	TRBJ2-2	ASSLVGQGRNTGELF
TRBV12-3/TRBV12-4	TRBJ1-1	ASSLGALNTEAF
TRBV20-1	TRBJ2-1	SASISFYFGENEQF
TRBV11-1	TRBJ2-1	ASSARWGLYNEQF
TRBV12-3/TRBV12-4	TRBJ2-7	ASRGLVAGYEQY
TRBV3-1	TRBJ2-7	ASSTNRDRVSYEQY
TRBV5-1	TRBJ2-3	ASSFGPLRSDHPDTQY
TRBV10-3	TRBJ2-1	AISELERSWGNEQF
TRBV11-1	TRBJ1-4	ASSFSSLNEKLF
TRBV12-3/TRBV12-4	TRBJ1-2	ASRKPSTSDGYT
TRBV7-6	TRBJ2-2	ASSLMTSGGPQTGELF
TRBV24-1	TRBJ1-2	ATSDFGLSYGYT